The 27 T cell receptor beta chains in this list originate from one sample, sequenced in a study of shared clonotypes between healthy human individuals. Generated by immunoSEQ multiplex PCR, the TCRdb table keeps only in-frame clones and is missing some. The table lists approximately 2,000,000 clones, roughly 92% of them singletons. Sequenced sample: naive CD4+ T cells from PBMCs. Subset: CD45RA+ positively selected. The receptors shown here come from a man between 18 and 35 years old in good health. Some clones in this sample may be carry-over from other donors' samples.

The chain uses TRBV27 and TRBJ2-2; 8 positions agree with TRBD1. CDR1 MNHEY and CDR2 SMNVEV come from the germline V gene (reference sequence). J was trimmed by 7 bases and V by 1 base; bases with no gene match: 8. The CDR3 is 16 residues long. This chain's CDR3 is CASSLYQGAKVGELFF. DNA of the CDR3: TGTGCCAGCAGTTTATATCAGGGGGCGAAGGTCGGGGAGCTGTTTTTT.

This clone was detected once. This sequence joins TRBV18 and TRBJ1-2; D gene ambiguous. The CDR3 spans 14 residues. From germline, CDR1 is KGHSH and CDR2 LQKENI. Deletions cut 2 bases from V and 1 base from J, with 8 bases between. The CDR3 loop reads CASSPDGVNYGYTF. CDR3 in DNA: TGTGCCAGCTCACCAGACGGTGTTAACTATGGCTACACCTTC.

CDR3 amino acids: CSAAGQGGWNSYEQYF. CDR3 DNA: TGCAGCGCTGCGGGACAGGGGGGTTGGAACTCCTACGAGCAGTACTTC. V gene TRBV29-1 combines with J gene TRBJ2-7; the match to TRBD1 covers 11 bases. The V segment lost 7 bases and the J segment 0 bases; nucleotides outside the gene matches: 11. This CDR3 has 16 residues. The germline gives CDR1 SQVTM, CDR2 ANQGSEA.

The rearrangement uses TRBV10-3 and TRBJ2-5, with 7 bases that match TRBD1. The ends lost 9 bases at V and 3 bases at J; junction bases unmatched: 4. Per the germline V gene, CDR1 is ENHRY and CDR2 is SYGVKD. The CDR3 consists of 12 residues. DNA of the CDR3: TGTGCCATAGGGGGCAGCGAAGAGACCCAGTACTTC. Translating gives CAIGGSEETQYF.

The chain combines TRBV2 with TRBJ2-4, with 8 bases aligning to TRBD2. The V and J ends lost 7 bases and 5 bases, in that order; junction bases with no gene match: 7. CDR3 length equals 14 residues. Looked up from germline, CDR1 is SNHLY and CDR2 is FYNNEI. CDR3 nucleotide sequence: TGTGCCAGCACCCTCCGGGAGGGCCAAAACATTCAGTACTTC. This sequence encodes CASTLREGQNIQYF.

The genes are TRBV2 and TRBJ2-7; D may be TRBD1 (5 bases). The V end was cut by 6 bases, the J end by 3 bases, with 12 bases between. CDR1 is SNHLY, CDR2 FYNNEI, per germline. The CDR3 runs 13 residues. CDR3 in amino acids: CASRTDSFYEQYF. The DNA of the CDR3 is TGTGCCAGCAGGACCGACAGTTTCTACGAGCAGTACTTC.

The V and J genes are TRBV4-3 and TRBJ1-5; D not resolved. The V end lost 6 bases, the J end lost 9 bases, and 15 bases lay between the germline ends. This CDR3 has 13 residues. Germline V lookup: CDR1 LGHNA, CDR2 YSLEER. CDR3 protein: CASSPDSWGPQHF. CDR3 sequence (DNA): TGCGCCAGCAGTCCCGACTCATGGGGGCCCCAGCATTTT.

The rearrangement joins TRBV9 to TRBJ1-2, with TRBD1 matching 7 bases. The CDR3 length is 15 residues. J was trimmed by 4 bases and V by 4 bases; bases with no gene match: 10. Germline V CDR1 and CDR2: SGDLS, YYNGEE. In DNA, the CDR3 is TGTGCCAGCAGCCCGGCCGGGACAGAGTCCTATGGCTACACCTTC. This encodes CASSPAGTESYGYTF. Complete variable domain (other parts from reference TRBV9 and TRBJ1-2): DSGVTQTPKHLITATGQRVTLRCSPRSGDLSVYWYQQSLDQGLQFLIQYYNGEERAKGNILERFSAQQFPDLHSELNLSSLELGDSALYFCASSPAGTESYGYTFGSGTRLTVV.

About this clone: Distinct nucleotide sequences in the sample also encode this CDR3. V is TRBV5-1 and J is TRBJ2-3; 8 bases are shared with TRBD2. Germline V gives CDR1 SGHRS, CDR2 YFSETQ. Trimming at V came to 0 bases and at J to 5 bases, leaving 2 bases not matched to a gene. This CDR3 region has 14 residues. This CDR3 reads CASSLGLAKDTQYF. The CDR3 DNA follows: TGCGCCAGCAGCTTGGGACTAGCGAAAGATACGCAGTATTTT.

This clone was seen a single time. The genes are TRBV5-1 and TRBJ1-4; possible D gene TRBD1, 6 bases. The CDR3 spans 15 residues. Germline CDR1 reads SGHRS; CDR2 reads YFSETQ. The V end was cut by 2 bases, the J end by 8 bases, with 16 bases between. The CDR3 DNA sequence: TGCGCCAGCAGCTTAACCGGGACAAATCGGGAAAAACTGTTTTTT. As protein: CASSLTGTNREKLFF.

The rearrangement links TRBV7-9 to TRBJ2-5; D gene unclear. This CDR3 is built from 14 residues. CDR1 and CDR2 from the germline V gene are SEHNR and FQNEAQ (reference sequence). Trimming shortened V by 7 bases and J by 1 base, and 13 bases separated the two germline ends. CDR3: CASTPSTAQETQYF. CDR3 DNA: TGTGCCAGCACCCCGAGTACAGCCCAAGAGACCCAGTACTTC.

J is TRBJ2-3 and V is TRBV28, with no clear D. The germline V gene encodes CDR1 MDHEN and CDR2 SYDVKM. The V end was cut by 2 bases, the J end by 4 bases, with 7 bases between. The CDR3 spans 13 residues. The CDR3 here is CASSLPGPDTQYF. CDR3 bases: TGTGCCAGCAGTTTACCTGGCCCAGATACGCAGTATTTT.

This chain uses TRBV27 with TRBJ2-3, with 11 bases aligning to TRBD2. V was pared by 2 bases and J by 3 bases, with 10 bases of the junction left unmatched. The CDR3 has 18 residues. Germline V CDR1 and CDR2: MNHEY, SMNVEV (reference sequence). CDR3 DNA: TGTGCCAGCAGTTTAGGGGGTTGGGCTAGCGGGAGGACAGATACGCAGTATTTT. Protein: CASSLGGWASGRTDTQYF.

This clone was seen just once. This rearrangement joins TRBV12-5 to TRBJ2-2; no reliable D call. CDR3 size: 13 residues. Per the germline V gene, CDR1 is LGHNT and CDR2 is FRNRAP. V lost 2 bases, J lost 4 bases, and 5 bases lay in between. The CDR3 protein is CASGLSSTGELFF. The CDR3 DNA is TGTGCTAGTGGTTTGAGCAGCACCGGGGAGCTGTTTTTT.

The V and J genes are TRBV6-1 and TRBJ2-7; D perhaps matches TRBD2 (5 bases). V was cut by 5 bases and J by 2 bases, with 10 bases left in between. Germline-derived CDR1 and CDR2 are MNHNS and SASEGT. CDR3 length: 13 amino acids. The CDR3 is CASSRTGTYEQYF. In DNA form, the CDR3 reads TGTGCCAGCAGTCGTACGGGGACCTACGAGCAGTACTTC.

This rearrangement joins TRBV6-5 to TRBJ2-3; 7 bases align to TRBD2. This CDR3 has 14 amino acids. CDR1 and CDR2 (germline): MNHEY, SVGAGI. V trimming: 2 bases; J trimming: 1 base; junction bases outside the gene matches: 0. This CDR3 reads CASSYAGGTDTQYF. CDR3 DNA sequence: TGTGCCAGCAGTTACGCGGGAGGCACAGATACGCAGTATTTT.

V is TRBV6-1 and J is TRBJ2-4; 14 bases are shared with TRBD2. This CDR3 has 13 amino acids. Looked up from germline, CDR1 is MNHNS and CDR2 is SASEGT. Trimming removed 3 bases from V and 15 bases from J; junction bases left unmatched: 4. CDR3 DNA: TGTGCCAGCAGTGAGGGACTAGCGGGGGCGTCGTACTTC. Translated, it gives CASSEGLAGASYF.

This CDR3 is CASSQVGGGQYYEQYF. The CDR3 bases are TGCGCCAGCAGCCAAGTGGGTGGGGGCCAATACTACGAGCAGTACTTC. This rearrangement joins TRBV4-3 to TRBJ2-7; D may be TRBD1 (6 bases). The V end was cut by 1 base, the J end by 3 bases, with 16 bases between. The length of the CDR3 is 16 residues. Looked up from germline, CDR1 is LGHNA and CDR2 is YSLEER.

J is TRBJ2-1 and V is TRBV7-9; D remains ambiguous. Between the trimmed V and J ends, which lost 4 bases and 6 bases, there was a span of 16 bases. Germline V gene sequence: CDR1 SEHNR, CDR2 FQNEAQ (reference sequence). This CDR3 is 15 amino acids long. CDR3 sequence: CASSSKARAINEQFF. The CDR3 nucleotides read TGTGCCAGCAGCTCCAAAGCCCGGGCGATCAATGAGCAGTTCTTC.

The J gene is TRBJ2-6, the V gene TRBV11-2; D perhaps matches TRBD1 (6 bases). V was cut by 3 bases and J by 0 bases, with 15 bases left in between. CDR1 is SGHAT and CDR2 is FQNNGV in the germline V gene. CDR3 length: 18 amino acids. In DNA form, the CDR3 reads TGTGCCAGCAGCTTGGGACACCGGTCCTCCTCTGGGGCCAACGTCCTGACTTTC. Its protein is CASSLGHRSSSGANVLTF.

The rearrangement links TRBV16 to TRBJ1-3, with D unclear. There are 15 residues in the CDR3. The V gene lost 1 base and the J gene lost 4 bases, with 11 bases spanning the gap. CDR1 and CDR2 (germline): KGHSY, FQNENV. The CDR3 DNA sequence: TGTGCCAGCAGCCAATTCGGCGGGCCCGGAAACACCATATATTTT. Translation gives CASSQFGGPGNTIYF.

The rearrangement links TRBV19 to TRBJ2-6; D unclear. The CDR3 spans 14 residues. CDR1 LNHDA and CDR2 SQIVND come from the germline V gene (reference sequence). The germline V and J ends were trimmed by 5 bases and 0 bases, with 5 bases remaining between them. CDR3 in amino acids: CASSPDSGANVLTF. As DNA, the CDR3 is TGTGCCAGTAGTCCAGACTCTGGGGCCAACGTCCTGACTTTC.

The chain joins TRBV5-1 to TRBJ2-7; D gene ambiguous. V was cut by 4 bases and J by 1 base, with 12 bases left in between. This CDR3 is 14 amino acids long. CDR1 is SGHRS, CDR2 YFSETQ, per germline. The CDR3 coding sequence is TGCGCCAGCAGCGCATGGACGGATTCCTACGAGCAGTACTTC. Translating gives CASSAWTDSYEQYF.

This rearrangement joins TRBV6-4 to TRBJ2-5; a possible D gene is TRBD2 (8 bases). The length of the CDR3 is 17 residues. The V end lost 7 bases, the J end lost 1 base, and 22 bases lay between the germline ends. Germline V CDR1 and CDR2: MRHNA, SNTAGT. CDR3 protein: CASTGTAVAGPQETQYF. For the CDR3, the DNA is TGTGCCAGCACCGGGACAGCTGTAGCGGGACCCCAAGAGACCCAGTACTTC.

This clone was detected only a few times. The J gene is TRBJ1-2, the V gene TRBV5-1, with a tentative D call TRBD1 (5 bases). Looked up from germline, CDR1 is SGHRS and CDR2 is YFSETQ. The CDR3 is 18 residues long. V dropped 0 bases and J dropped 0 bases, with 18 bases sitting between them. The CDR3 region has the DNA TGCGCCAGCAGCTTGGGGCCGAGTGGGGCGAAAGCTAACTATGGCTACACCTTC. It codes for CASSLGPSGAKANYGYTF.

The chain couples TRBV6-1 to TRBJ2-3; perhaps TRBD2 as D (6 bases). Germline CDR1 is MNHNS and CDR2 is SASEGT. This CDR3 is built from 14 residues. The ends were cut back, 6 bases at V and 2 bases at J, with 12 bases in the middle. CDR3 in amino acids: CASRLTSSTDTQYF. The CDR3 DNA sequence: TGTGCCAGCAGATTGACTAGTTCCACAGATACGCAGTATTTT.

The V call is TRBV28, the J call TRBJ2-1; 10 nucleotides agree with TRBD1. Germline lookup yields CDR1 MDHEN and CDR2 SYDVKM. Trimming removed 4 bases from V and 9 bases from J; junction bases left unmatched: 9. The CDR3 extends over 15 amino acids. CDR3 DNA sequence: TGTGCCAGCAGTTGGACCGGGACAGGGGTTTTTGAGCAGTTCTTC. Encoded protein: CASSWTGTGVFEQFF.